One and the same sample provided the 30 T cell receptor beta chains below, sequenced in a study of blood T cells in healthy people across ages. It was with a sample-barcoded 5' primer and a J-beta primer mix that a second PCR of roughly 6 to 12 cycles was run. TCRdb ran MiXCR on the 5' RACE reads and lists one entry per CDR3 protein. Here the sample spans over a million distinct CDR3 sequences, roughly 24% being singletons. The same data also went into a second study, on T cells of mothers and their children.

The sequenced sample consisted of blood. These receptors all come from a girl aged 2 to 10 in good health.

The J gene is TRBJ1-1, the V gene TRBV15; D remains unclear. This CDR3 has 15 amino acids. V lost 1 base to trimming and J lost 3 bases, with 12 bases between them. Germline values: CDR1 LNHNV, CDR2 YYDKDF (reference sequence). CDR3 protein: CATSRVVPGHTEAFF. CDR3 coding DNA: TGTGCCACCAGCAGAGTAGTGCCAGGCCACACTGAAGCTTTCTTT.

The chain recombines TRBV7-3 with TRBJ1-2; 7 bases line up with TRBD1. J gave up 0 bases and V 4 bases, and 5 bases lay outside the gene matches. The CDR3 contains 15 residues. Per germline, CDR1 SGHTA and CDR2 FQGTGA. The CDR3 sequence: CASSSTGAPNYGYTF. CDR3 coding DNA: TGTGCCAGCAGCTCCACAGGGGCTCCTAACTATGGCTACACCTTC.

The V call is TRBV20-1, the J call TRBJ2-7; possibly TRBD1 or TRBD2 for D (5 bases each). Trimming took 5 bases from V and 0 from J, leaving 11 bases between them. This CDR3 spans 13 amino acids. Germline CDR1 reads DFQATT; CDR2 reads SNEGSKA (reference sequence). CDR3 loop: CSAAEDNSYEQYF. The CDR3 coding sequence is TGCAGTGCTGCGGAGGACAACTCCTACGAGCAGTACTTC.

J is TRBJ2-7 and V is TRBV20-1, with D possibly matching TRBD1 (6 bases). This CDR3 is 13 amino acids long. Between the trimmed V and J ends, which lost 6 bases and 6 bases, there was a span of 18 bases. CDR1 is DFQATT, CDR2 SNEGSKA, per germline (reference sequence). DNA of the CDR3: TGCAGTGCCAGTTCCAGGGGATTACGCGAGCAGTACTTC. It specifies CSASSRGLREQYF.

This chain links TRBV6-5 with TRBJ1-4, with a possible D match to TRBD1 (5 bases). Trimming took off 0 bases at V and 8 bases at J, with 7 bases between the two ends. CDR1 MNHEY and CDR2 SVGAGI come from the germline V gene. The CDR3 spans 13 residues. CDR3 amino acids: CASSYSKGEKLFF. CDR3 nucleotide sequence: TGTGCCAGCAGTTACTCAAAGGGGGAAAAACTGTTTTTT.

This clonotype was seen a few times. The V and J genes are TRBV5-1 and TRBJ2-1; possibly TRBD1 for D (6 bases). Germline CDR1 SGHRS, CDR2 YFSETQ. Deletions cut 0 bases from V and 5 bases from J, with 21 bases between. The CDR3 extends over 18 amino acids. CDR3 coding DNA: TGCGCCAGCAGCTTGGAAGGCAGGGGTAGTGCAATAAACAATGAGCAGTTCTTC. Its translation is CASSLEGRGSAINNEQFF.

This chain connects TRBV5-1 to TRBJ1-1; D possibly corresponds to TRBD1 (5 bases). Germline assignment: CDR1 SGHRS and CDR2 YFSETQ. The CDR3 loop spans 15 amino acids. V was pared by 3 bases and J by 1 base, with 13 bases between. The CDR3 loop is CASSWWRGPNTEAFF. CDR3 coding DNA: TGCGCCAGCAGCTGGTGGAGGGGACCGAACACTGAAGCTTTCTTT.

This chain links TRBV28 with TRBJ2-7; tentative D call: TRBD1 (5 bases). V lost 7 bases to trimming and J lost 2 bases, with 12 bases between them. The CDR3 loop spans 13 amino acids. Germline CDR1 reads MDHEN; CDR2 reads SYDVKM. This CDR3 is CASTDSLTYEQYF. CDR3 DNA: TGTGCCAGCACTGACAGCTTGACCTACGAGCAGTACTTC.

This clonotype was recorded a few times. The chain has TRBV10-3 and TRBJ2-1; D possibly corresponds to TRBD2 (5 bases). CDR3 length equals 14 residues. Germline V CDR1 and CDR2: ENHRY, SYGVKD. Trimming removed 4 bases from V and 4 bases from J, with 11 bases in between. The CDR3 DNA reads TGTGCCATCAGTGGAGCGGAACTTTACAATGAGCAGTTCTTC. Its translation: CAISGAELYNEQFF.

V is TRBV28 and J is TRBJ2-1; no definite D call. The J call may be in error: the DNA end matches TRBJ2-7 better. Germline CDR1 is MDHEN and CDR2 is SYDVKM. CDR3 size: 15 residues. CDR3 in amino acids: CASSFVPGPTYEQYF. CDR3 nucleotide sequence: TGTGCCAGCAGTTTCGTCCCCGGGCCCACCTACGAGCAGTACTTC.

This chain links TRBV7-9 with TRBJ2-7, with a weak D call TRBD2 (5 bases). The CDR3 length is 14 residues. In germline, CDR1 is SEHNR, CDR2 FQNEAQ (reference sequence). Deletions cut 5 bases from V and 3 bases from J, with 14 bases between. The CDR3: CASSKSGSFYEQYF. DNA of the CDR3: TGTGCCAGCAGCAAGAGCGGATCCTTCTACGAGCAGTACTTC.

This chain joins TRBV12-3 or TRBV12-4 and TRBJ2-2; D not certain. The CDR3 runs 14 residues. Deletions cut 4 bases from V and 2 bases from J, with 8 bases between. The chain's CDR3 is CASSYWGNTGELFF. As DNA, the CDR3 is TGTGCCAGCAGTTATTGGGGAAACACCGGGGAGCTGTTTTTT.

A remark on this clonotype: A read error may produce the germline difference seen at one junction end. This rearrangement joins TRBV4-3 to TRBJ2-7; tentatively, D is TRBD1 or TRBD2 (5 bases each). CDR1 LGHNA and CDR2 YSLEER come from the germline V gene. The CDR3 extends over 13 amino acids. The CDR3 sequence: CASSQGVLGEQHF. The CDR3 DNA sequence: TGCGCCAGCAGCCAGGGGGTATTAGGCGAGCAGCACTTC.

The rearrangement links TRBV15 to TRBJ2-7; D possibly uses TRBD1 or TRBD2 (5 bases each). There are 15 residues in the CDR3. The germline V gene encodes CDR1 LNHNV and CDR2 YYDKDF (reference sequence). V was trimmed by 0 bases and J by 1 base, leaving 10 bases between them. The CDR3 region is CATSRDRENSYEQYF. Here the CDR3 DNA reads TGTGCCACCAGCAGAGACAGGGAGAATTCCTACGAGCAGTACTTC.

DNA for the CDR3: TGTGCCAGCAGCTTAGAAGGCAGGGAGCTCGACGAGCAGTACTTC. This encodes CASSLEGRELDEQYF. J is TRBJ2-7 and V is TRBV11-2; D may correspond to TRBD1 or TRBD2 (5 bases each). Germline V lookup: CDR1 SGHAT, CDR2 FQNNGV. V lost 0 bases, J lost 5 bases, and 14 bases lay in between. The CDR3 is 15 residues long.

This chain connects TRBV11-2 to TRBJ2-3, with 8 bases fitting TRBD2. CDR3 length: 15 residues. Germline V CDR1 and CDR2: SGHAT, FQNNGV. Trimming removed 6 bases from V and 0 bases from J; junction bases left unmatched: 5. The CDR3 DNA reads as TGTGCCAGCAGATGGACTAGCTCTAGCACAGATACGCAGTATTTT. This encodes CASRWTSSSTDTQYF.

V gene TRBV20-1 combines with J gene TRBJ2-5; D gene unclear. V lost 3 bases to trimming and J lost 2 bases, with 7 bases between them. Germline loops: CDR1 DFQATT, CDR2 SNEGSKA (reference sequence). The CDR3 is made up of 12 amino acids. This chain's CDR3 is CSASSPQETQYF. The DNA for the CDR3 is TGCAGTGCTAGTAGCCCTCAAGAGACCCAGTACTTC.

CDR3 sequence reads: CSALGQNYGYTF. As DNA, the CDR3 is TGCAGTGCTTTGGGACAGAATTATGGCTACACCTTC. V and J are TRBV20-1 and TRBJ1-2; TRBD1 aligns across 7 bases. This CDR3 contains 12 residues. Per germline, CDR1 DFQATT and CDR2 SNEGSKA (reference sequence). The ends lost 5 bases at V and 5 bases at J; junction bases unmatched: 5.

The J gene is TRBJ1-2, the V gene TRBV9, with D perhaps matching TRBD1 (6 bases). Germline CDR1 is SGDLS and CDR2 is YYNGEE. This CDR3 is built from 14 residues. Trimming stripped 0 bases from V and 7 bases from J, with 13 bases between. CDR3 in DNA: TGTGCCAGCAGCGTAGACTTCAGGGGCAGTGGCTACACCTTC. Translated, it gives CASSVDFRGSGYTF.

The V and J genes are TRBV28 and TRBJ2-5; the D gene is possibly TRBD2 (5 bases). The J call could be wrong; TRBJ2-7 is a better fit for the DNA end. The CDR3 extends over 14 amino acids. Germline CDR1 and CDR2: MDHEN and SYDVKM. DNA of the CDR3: TGTGCCAGCAGTCAAACCCGGGAAATTAGCGAGCAGTACTTC. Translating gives CASSQTREISEQYF.

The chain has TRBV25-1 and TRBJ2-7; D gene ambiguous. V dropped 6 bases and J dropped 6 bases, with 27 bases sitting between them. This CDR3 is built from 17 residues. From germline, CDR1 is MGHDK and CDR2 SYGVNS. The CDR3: CASSGTSPEEFGAEQYF. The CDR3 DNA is TGTGCCAGCAGCGGCACATCGCCCGAGGAGTTTGGCGCCGAGCAGTACTTC.

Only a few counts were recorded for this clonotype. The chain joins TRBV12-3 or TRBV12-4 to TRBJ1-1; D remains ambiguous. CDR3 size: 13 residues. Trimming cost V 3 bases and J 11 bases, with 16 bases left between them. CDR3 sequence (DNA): TGTGCCAGCAGTTTTGGGCAGTTAGCTTCGGCTTTCTTT. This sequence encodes CASSFGQLASAFF.

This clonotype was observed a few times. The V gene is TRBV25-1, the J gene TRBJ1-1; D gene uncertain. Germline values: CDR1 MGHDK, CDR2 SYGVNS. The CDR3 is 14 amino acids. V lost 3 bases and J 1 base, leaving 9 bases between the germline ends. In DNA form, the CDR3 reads TGTGCCAGCAGTGACATGTTCTCGAACACTGAAGCTTTCTTT. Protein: CASSDMFSNTEAFF.

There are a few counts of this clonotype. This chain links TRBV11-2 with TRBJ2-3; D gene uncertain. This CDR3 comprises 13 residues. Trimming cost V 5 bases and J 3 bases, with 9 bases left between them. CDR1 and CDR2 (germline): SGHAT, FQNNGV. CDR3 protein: CASSTQATDTQYF. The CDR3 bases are TGTGCCAGCAGCACCCAGGCAACAGATACGCAGTATTTT.

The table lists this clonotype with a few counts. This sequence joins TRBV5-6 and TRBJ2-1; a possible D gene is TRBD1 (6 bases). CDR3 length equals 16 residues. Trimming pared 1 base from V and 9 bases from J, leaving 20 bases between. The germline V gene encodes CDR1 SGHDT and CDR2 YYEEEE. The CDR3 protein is CASSLSQGKGLGEQFF. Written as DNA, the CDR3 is TGTGCCAGCAGCTTGTCACAGGGTAAAGGGCTGGGTGAGCAGTTCTTC.

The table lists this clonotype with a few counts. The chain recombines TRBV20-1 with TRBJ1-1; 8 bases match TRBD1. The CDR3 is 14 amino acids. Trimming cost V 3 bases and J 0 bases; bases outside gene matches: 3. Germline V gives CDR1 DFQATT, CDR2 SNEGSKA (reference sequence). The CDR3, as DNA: TGCAGTGCTAGGGGACAGGCGATGAACACTGAAGCTTTCTTT. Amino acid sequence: CSARGQAMNTEAFF.

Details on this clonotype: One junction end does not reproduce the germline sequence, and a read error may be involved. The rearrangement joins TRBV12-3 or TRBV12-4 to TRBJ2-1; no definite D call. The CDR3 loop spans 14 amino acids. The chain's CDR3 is CASTAPGTYNGQFF. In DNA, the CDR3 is TGTGCCAGCACGGCCCCGGGTACCTACAATGGGCAGTTCTTC.

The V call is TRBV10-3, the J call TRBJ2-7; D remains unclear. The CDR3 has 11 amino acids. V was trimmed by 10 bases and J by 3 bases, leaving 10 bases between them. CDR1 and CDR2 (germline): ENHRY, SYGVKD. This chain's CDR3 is CAKCPDYEQYF. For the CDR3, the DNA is TGTGCCAAGTGCCCAGACTACGAGCAGTACTTC.

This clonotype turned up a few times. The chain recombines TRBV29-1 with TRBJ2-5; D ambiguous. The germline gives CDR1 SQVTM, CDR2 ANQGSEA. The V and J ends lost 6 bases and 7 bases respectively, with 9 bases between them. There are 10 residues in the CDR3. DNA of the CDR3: TGCAGCGTCCATGACGGGACCCAGTACTTC. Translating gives CSVHDGTQYF.

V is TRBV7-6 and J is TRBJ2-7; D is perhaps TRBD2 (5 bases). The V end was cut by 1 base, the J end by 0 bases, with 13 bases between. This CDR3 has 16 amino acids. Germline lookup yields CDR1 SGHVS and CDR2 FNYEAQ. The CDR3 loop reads CASSLEALGSSYEQYF. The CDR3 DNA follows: TGTGCCAGCAGCTTAGAAGCCCTGGGGAGCTCCTACGAGCAGTACTTC.